This T cell receptor (beta chain) was identified during a study of CD8 T cells in Susac syndrome. Germline V gene lookup returns CDR1 SQVTM and CDR2 ANQGSEA. The CDR3 has 13 residues. The trim removed 7 bases at V and 7 bases at J, leaving 8 bases unmatched. The RNA input was roughly 0.45 to 1 ug, and it was reverse transcribed with random hexamers. Using its own MiXCR run on the immunoSEQ multiplex PCR reads, TCRdb lists one record per CDR3 protein. The repertoire holds 70,000 or so distinct CDR3 sequences, with about 94% as singletons. In the multiple sclerosis control group, patients were treatment-naive and had stable or active relapsing-remitting disease. TEMRA cells were FACS-enriched, unlike CD8+ and CD4+ T cells, which were negatively isolated.

The genes are TRBV29-1 and TRBJ2-1; TRBD1 matches at 9 bases. The sequenced material came from CD8+ T cells from PBMCs. This TCR was recovered from a human donor with multiple sclerosis. The CDR3 is CSDYRGRDNEQFF. The CDR3 DNA is TGCAGCGATTACAGGGGGCGCGATAATGAGCAGTTCTTC.